This TCR beta chain is drawn from a study of human CD8 memory T cell subsets. Findings of the study overall: There were indications from Chao1 estimates that stem-like memory T cells were more diverse than precursor exhausted T cells. The study sequenced T cell receptor beta chains and no other chains.

This CDR3 spans 16 amino acids. Germline CDR1 LNHDA, CDR2 SQIVND (reference sequence). To note about this clonotype: The antigen remains undetermined.

Total CD8+ T cells were enriched by negative magnetic separation. Making the TCR beta libraries relied on UMI-labeled 5' RACE. As processed by the authors: Each of the TCR beta libraries had somewhere between about 2,600 and 20,000 functional CDR3 beta clonotypes in it. Reprocessing the 5' RACE reads, TCRdb reports a single entry for every CDR3 protein and omits DNA. The V and J calls were not made by the authors but by TCRdb's processing. This repertoire includes about 4,200 distinct CDR3 sequences. Input material: CD8+ effector memory T cells (TEM) sorted from PBMCs. Subset of the sample: effector memory CD8 T cells, CCR7- CD45RO+ CD95+. The chain carries TRBV19 and TRBJ1-5; TCRdb gives TRBD1 as the D gene, but with no DNA this cannot be confirmed. This TCR derives from a human donor in good health. CDR3 in amino acids: CASNAGTLGSNQPQHF.